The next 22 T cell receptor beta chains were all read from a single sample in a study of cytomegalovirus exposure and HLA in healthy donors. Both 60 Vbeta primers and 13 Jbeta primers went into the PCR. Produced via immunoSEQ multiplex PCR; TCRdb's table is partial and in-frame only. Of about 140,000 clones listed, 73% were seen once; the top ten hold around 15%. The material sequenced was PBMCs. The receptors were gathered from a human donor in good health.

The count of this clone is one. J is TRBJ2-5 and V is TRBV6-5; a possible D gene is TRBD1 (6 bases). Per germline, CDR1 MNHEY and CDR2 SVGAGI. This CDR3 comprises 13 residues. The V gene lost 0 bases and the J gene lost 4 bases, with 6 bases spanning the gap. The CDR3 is CASSYSGAETQYF. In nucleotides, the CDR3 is TGTGCCAGCAGTTACTCGGGGGCAGAGACCCAGTACTTC.

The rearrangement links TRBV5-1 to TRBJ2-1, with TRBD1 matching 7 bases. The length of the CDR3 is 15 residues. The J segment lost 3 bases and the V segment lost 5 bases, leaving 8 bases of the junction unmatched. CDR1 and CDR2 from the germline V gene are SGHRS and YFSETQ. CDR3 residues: CASRAGTADYNEQFF. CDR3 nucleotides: TGCGCCAGCAGGGCCGGGACAGCTGACTACAATGAGCAGTTCTTC.

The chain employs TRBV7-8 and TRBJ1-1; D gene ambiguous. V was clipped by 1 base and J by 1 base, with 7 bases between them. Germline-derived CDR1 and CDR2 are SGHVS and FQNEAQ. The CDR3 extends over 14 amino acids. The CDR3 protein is CASSLVSGNTEAFF. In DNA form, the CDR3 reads TGTGCCAGCAGCTTAGTGTCCGGGAACACTGAAGCTTTCTTT.

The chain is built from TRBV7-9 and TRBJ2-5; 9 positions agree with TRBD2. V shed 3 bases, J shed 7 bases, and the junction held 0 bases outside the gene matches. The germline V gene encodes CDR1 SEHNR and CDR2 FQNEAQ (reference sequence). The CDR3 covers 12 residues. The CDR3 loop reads CASSLRGGTQYF. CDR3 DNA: TGTGCCAGCAGCTTGCGGGGGGGGACCCAGTACTTC. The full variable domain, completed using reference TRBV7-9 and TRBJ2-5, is DTGVSQNPRHKITKRGQNVTFRCDPISEHNRLYWYRQTLGQGPEFLTYFQNEAQLEKSRLLSDRFSAERPKGSFSTLEIQRTEQGDSAMYLCASSLRGGTQYFGPGTRLLVL.

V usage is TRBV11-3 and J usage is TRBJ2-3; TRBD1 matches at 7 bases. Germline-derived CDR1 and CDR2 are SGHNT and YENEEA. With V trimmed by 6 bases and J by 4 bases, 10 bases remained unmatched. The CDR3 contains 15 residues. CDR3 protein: CASRSRGLAADTQYF. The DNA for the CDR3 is TGTGCCAGCAGATCGAGGGGGCTCGCTGCAGATACGCAGTATTTT.

The CDR3 loop is CASWDRPYGYTF. As DNA, the CDR3 is TGCGCCAGCTGGGACAGACCCTATGGCTACACCTTC. This chain connects TRBV10-1 to TRBJ1-2; TRBD1 matches 7 bases. This CDR3 has 12 residues. Trimming removed 8 bases from V and 4 bases from J; junction bases left unmatched: 4. CDR1 is WNHNN, CDR2 SYGVQD, per germline (reference sequence).

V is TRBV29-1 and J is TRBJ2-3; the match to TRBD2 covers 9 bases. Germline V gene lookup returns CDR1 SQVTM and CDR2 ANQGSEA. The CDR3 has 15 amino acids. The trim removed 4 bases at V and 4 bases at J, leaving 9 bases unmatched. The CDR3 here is CSVVILAGPPDTQYF. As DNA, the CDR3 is TGCAGCGTTGTAATTCTAGCGGGACCTCCAGATACGCAGTATTTT.

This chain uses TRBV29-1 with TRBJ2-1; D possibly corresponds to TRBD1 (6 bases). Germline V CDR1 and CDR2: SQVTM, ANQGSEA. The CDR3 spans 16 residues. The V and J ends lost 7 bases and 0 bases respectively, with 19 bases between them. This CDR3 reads CSAGGMDSGSYNEQFF. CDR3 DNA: TGCAGCGCCGGAGGCATGGACAGCGGCTCCTACAATGAGCAGTTCTTC.

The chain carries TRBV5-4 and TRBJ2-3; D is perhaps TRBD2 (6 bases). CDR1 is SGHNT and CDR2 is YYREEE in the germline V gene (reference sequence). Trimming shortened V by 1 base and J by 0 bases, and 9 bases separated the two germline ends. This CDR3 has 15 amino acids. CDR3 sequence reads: CASSLWGESTDTQYF. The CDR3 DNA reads TGTGCCAGCAGCTTGTGGGGGGAGAGCACAGATACGCAGTATTTT.

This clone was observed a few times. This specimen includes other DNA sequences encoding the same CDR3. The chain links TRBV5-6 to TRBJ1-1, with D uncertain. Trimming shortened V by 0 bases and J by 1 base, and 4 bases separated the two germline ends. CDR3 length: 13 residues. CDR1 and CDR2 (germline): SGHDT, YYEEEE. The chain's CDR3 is CASSLDRNTEAFF. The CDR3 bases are TGTGCCAGCAGCTTGGACAGGAACACTGAAGCTTTCTTT.

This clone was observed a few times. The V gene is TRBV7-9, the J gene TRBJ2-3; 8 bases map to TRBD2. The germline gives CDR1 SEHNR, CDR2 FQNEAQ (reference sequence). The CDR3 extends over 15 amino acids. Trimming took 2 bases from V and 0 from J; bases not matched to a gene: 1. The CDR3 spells CASSLTGGSTDTQYF. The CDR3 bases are TGTGCCAGCAGCTTAACGGGGGGGAGCACAGATACGCAGTATTTT.

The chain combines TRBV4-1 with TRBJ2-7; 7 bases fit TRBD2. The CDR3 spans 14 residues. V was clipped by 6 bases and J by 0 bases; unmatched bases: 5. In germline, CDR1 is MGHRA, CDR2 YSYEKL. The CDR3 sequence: CASSMRGSSYEQYF. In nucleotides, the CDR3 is TGCGCCAGCAGTATGCGGGGGTCCTCCTACGAGCAGTACTTC.

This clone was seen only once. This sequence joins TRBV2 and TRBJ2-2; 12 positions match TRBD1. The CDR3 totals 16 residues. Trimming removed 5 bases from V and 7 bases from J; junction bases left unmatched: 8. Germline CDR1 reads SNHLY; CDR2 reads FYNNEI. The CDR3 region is CASSPPGTGGVGELFF. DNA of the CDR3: TGTGCCAGCAGTCCCCCCGGGACAGGGGGCGTCGGGGAGCTGTTTTTT.

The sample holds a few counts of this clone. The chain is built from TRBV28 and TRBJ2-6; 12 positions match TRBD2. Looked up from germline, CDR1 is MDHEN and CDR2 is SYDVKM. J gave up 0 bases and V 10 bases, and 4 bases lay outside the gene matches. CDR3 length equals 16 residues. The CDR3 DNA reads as TGTGCCACCACGACTAGCGGGAGCTCTGGGGCCAACGTCCTGACTTTC. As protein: CATTTSGSSGANVLTF.

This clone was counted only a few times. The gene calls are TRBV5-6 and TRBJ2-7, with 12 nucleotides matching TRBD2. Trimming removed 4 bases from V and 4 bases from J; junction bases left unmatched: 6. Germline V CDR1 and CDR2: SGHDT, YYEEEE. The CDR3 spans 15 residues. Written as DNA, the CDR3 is TGTGCCAGCAGCCTGACTAGCGGGAGAATATACGAGCAGTACTTC. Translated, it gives CASSLTSGRIYEQYF.

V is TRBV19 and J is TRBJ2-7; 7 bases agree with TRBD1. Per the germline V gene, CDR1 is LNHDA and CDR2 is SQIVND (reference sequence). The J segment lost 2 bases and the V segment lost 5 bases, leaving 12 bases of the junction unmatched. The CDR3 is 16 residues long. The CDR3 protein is CASSRNPDREPYEQYF. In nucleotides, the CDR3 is TGTGCCAGTAGTCGTAACCCCGACAGGGAGCCCTACGAGCAGTACTTC.

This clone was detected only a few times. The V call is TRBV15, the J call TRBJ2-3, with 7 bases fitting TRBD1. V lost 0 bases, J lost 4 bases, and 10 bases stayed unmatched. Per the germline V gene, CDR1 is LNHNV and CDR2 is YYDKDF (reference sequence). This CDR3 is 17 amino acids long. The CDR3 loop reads CATSRDRGLAVADTQYF. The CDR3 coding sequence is TGTGCCACCAGCAGAGATAGGGGGCTAGCTGTAGCAGATACGCAGTATTTT.

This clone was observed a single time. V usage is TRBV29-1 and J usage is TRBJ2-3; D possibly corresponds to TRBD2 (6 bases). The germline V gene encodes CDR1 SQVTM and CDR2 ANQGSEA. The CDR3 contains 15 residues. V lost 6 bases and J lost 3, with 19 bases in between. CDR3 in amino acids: CSVYNNGGITDTQYF. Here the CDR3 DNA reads TGCAGCGTATACAATAACGGGGGAATAACAGATACGCAGTATTTT.

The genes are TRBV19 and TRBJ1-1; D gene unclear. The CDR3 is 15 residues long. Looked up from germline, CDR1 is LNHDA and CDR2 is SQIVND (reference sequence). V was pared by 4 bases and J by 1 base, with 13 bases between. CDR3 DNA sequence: TGTGCCAGTAGTACCCAGGCGAGGGCGAACACTGAAGCTTTCTTT. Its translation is CASSTQARANTEAFF.

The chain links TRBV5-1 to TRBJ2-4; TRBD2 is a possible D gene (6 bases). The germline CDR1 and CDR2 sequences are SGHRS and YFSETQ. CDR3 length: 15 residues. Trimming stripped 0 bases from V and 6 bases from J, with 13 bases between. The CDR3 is CASSLDGGSLNIQYF. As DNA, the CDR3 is TGCGCCAGCAGCTTGGACGGGGGAAGTTTAAACATTCAGTACTTC.

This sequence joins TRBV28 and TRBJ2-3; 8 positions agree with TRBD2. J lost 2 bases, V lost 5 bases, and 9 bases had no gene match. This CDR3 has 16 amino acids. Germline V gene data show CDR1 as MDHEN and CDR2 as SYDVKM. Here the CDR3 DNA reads TGTGCCAGCAGTCTCAGGACTAGCCTTCTCACAGATACGCAGTATTTT. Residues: CASSLRTSLLTDTQYF.

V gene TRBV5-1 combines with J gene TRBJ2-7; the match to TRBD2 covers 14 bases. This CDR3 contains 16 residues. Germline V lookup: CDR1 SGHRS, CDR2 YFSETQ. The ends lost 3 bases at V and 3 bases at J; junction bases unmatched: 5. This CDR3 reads CASSYTGTSGSYEQYF. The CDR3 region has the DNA TGCGCCAGCAGCTATACCGGGACTAGCGGGAGCTACGAGCAGTACTTC.